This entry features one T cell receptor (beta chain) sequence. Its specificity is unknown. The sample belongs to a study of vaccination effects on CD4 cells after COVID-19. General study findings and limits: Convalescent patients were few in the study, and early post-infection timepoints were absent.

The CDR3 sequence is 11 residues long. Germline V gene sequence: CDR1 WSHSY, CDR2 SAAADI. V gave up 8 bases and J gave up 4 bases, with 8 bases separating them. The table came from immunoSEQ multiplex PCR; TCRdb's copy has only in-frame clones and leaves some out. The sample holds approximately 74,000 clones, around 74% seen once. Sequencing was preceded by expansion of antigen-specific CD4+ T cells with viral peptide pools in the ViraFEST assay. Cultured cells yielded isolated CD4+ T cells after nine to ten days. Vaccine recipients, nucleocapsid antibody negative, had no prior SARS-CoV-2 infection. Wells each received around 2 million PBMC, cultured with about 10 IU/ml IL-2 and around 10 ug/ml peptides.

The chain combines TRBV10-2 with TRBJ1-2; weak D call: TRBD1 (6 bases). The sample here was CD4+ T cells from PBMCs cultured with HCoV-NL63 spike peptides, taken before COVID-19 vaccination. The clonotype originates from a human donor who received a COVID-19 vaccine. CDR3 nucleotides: TGCGCCAGCGGACAGTTCTATGGCTACACCTTC. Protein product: CASGQFYGYTF.